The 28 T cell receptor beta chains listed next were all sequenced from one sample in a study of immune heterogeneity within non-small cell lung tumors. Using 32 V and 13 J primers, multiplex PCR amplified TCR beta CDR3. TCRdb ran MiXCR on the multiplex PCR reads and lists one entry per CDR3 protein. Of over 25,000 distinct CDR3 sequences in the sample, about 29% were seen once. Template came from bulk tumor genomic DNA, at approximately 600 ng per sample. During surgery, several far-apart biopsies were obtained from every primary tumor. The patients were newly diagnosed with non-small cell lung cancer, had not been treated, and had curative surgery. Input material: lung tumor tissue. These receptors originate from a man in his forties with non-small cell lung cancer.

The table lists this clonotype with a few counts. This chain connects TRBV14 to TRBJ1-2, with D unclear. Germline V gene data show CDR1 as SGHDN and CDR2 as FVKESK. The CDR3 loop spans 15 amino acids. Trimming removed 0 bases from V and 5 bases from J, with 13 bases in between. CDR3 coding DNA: TGTGCCAGCAGCCAAGATTTGGGGATAGGGTATGGCTACACCTTC. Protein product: CASSQDLGIGYGYTF.

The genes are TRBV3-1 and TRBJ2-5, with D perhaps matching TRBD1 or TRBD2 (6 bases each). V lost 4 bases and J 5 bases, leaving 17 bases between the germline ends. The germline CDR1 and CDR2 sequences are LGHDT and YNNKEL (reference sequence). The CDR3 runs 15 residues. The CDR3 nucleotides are TGTGCCAGCAGCCTTGCAAGGGGGGTGGGGGAGACCCAGTACTTC. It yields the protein CASSLARGVGETQYF.

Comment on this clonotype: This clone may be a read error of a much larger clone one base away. This CDR3 is CASSDRGASPKHF. The CDR3 bases are TGTGCCAGCAGTGACAGGGGGGCCTCGCCCAAGCATTTT. This chain links TRBV6-2 or TRBV6-3 with TRBJ1-5, with 9 bases identical to TRBD1. Germline loops: CDR1 MNHEY, CDR2 SVGEGT. The CDR3 is 13 residues long.

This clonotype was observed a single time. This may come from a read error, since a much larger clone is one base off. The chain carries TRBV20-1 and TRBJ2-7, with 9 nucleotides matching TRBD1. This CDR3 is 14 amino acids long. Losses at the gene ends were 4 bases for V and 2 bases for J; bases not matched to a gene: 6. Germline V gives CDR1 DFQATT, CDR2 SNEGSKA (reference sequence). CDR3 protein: CSAILTGGPYEQYF. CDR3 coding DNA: TGCAGTGCTATCTTGACAGGGGGGCCCTACGAGCAGTACTTC.

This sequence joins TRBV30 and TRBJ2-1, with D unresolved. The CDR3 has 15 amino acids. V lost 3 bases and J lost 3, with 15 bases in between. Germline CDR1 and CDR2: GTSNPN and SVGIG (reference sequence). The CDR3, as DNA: TGTGCCTGGAGCGCTCGAAAGGGATTCTACAATGAGCAGTTCTTC. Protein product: CAWSARKGFYNEQFF.

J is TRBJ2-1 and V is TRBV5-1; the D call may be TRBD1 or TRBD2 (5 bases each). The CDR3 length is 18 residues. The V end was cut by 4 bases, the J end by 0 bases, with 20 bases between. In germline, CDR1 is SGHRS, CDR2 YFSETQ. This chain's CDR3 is CASSPLASGKGSYNEQFF. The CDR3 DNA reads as TGCGCCAGCAGCCCCCTAGCATCAGGGAAAGGCTCCTACAATGAGCAGTTCTTC.

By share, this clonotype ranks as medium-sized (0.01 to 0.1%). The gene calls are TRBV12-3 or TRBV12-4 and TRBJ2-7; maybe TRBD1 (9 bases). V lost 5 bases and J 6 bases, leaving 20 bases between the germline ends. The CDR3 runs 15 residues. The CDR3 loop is CASSPGGTGISEQYF. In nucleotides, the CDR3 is TGTGCCAGCAGTCCGGGGGGGACAGGGATAAGCGAGCAGTACTTC.

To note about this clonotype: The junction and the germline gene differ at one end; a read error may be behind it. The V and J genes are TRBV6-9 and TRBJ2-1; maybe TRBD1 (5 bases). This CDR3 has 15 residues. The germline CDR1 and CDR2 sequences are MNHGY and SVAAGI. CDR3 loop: CASSVDNFSSNEQFF. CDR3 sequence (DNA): TGTGCCAGCAGTGTGGACAATTTCTCCTCCAATGAGCAGTTCTTC.

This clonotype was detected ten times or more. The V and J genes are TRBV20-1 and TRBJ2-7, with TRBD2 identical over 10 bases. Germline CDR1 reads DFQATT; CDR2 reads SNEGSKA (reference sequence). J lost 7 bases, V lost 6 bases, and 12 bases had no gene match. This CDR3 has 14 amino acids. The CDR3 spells CSAPPGLASNEQYF. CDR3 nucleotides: TGCAGTGCCCCACCGGGACTAGCGTCTAATGAGCAGTACTTC.

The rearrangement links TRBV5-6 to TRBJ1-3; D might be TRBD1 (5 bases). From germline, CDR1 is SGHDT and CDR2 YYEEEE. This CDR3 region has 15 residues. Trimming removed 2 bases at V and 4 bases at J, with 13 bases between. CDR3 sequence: CASSLIQGGGNTIYF. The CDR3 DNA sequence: TGTGCCAGCAGCTTAATCCAGGGTGGGGGAAACACCATATATTTT.

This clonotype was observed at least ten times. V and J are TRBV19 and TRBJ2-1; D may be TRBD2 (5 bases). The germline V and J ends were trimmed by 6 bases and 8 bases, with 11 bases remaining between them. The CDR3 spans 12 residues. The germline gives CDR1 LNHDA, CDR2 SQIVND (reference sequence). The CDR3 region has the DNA TGTGCCAGTAGCGGGAATGGGGATGAGCAGTTCTTC. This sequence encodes CASSGNGDEQFF.

CDR3 amino acids: CARREGPGGTKTQYF. CDR3 in DNA: TGTGCCAGAAGGGAGGGACCAGGGGGTACGAAGACCCAGTACTTC. V gene TRBV6-1 combines with J gene TRBJ2-5, with D perhaps TRBD1 or TRBD2 (7 bases each). The germline V gene has CDR1 MNHNS and CDR2 SASEGT. This CDR3 has 15 residues. With 9 bases removed from V and 6 bases from J, the gap between germline ends came to 23 bases.

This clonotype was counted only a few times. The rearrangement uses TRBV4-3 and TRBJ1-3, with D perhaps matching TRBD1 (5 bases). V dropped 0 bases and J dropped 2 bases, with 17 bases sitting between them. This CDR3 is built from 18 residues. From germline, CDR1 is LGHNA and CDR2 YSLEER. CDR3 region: CASSQEAPSTATGNTIYF. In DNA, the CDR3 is TGCGCCAGCAGCCAAGAAGCCCCCTCGACAGCAACTGGAAACACCATATATTTT.

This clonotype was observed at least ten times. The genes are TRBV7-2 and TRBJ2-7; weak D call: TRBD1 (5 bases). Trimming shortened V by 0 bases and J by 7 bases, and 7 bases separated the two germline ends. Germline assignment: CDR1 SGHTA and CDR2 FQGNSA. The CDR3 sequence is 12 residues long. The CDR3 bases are TGTGCCAGCAGCTTAGCAGGGGTGGAGCAGTACTTC. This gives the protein CASSLAGVEQYF. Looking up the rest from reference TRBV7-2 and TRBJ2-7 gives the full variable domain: GAGVSQSPSNKVTEKGKDVELRCDPISGHTALYWYRQSLGQGLEFLIYFQGNSAPDKSGLPSDRFSAERTGGSVSTLTIQRTQQEDSAVYLCASSLAGVEQYFGPGTRLTVT.

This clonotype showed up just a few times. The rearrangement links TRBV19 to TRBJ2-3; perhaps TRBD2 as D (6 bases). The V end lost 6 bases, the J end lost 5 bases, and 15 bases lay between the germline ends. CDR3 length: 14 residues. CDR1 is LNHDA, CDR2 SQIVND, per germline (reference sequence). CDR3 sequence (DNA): TGTGCCAGTAGGCCAGGGAGGACGGTAGATACGCAGTATTTT. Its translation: CASRPGRTVDTQYF.

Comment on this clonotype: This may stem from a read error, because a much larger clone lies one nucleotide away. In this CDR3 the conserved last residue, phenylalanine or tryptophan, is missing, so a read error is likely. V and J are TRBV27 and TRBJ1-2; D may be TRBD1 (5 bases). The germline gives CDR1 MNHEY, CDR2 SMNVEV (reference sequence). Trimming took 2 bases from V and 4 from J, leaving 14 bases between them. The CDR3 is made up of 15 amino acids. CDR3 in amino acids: CASSLRGVGSYGYTS. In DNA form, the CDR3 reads TGTGCCAGCAGTTTACGGGGGGTCGGGAGCTATGGCTACACCTCC.

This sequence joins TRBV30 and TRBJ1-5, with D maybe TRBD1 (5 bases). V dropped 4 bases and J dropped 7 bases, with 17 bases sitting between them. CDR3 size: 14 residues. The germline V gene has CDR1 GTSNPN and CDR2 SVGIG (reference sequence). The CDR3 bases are TGTGCCTGGAACCCCCCAGGAAAGGGGCAGCCCCAGCATTTT. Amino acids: CAWNPPGKGQPQHF.

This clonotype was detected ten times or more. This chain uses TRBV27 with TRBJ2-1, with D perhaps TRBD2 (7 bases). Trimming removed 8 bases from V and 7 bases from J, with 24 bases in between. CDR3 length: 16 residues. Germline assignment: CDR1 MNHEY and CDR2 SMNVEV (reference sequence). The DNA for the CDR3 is TGTGCCAGCGTTCCATTAGCGGGTGTAGGGGGTAATGAGCAGTTCTTC. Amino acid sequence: CASVPLAGVGGNEQFF.

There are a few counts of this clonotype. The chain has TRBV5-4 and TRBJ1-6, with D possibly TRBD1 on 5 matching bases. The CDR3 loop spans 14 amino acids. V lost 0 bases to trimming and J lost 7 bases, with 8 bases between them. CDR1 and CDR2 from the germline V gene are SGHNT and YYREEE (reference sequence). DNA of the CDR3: TGTGCCAGCAGCTTGGGACAGAACAATTCACCCCTCCACTTT. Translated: CASSLGQNNSPLHF.

The CDR3 DNA follows: TGCAGTGCAAACCTTCGTGGTAGCGCCTACGAGCAGTACTTC. This gives the protein CSANLRGSAYEQYF. V usage is TRBV20-1 and J usage is TRBJ2-7; D is perhaps TRBD2 (5 bases). The CDR3 has 14 residues. The germline V gene has CDR1 DFQATT and CDR2 SNEGSKA (reference sequence). The V end was cut by 6 bases, the J end by 2 bases, with 17 bases between.

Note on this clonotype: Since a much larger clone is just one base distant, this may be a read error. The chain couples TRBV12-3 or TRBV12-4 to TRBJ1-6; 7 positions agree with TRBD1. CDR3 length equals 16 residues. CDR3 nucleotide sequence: TGTGCCAGCAGTCCCGCGGGAGGGGGCGGGTATTCAACCCTCCACTTT. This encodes CASSPAGGGGYSTLHF.

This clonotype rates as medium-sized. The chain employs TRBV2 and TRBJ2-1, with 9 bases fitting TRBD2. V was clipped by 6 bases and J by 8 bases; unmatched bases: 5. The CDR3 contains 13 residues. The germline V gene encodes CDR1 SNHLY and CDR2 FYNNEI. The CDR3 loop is CASRREGLDEQFF. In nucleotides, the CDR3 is TGTGCCAGCAGGCGGGAGGGCCTGGATGAGCAGTTCTTC.

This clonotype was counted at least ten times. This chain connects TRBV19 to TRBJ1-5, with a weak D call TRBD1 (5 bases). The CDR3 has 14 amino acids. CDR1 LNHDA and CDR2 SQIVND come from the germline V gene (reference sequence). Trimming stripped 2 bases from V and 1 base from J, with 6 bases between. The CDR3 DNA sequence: TGTGCCAGTAGTATACGGGACAGCAATCAGCCCCAGCATTTT. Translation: CASSIRDSNQPQHF.

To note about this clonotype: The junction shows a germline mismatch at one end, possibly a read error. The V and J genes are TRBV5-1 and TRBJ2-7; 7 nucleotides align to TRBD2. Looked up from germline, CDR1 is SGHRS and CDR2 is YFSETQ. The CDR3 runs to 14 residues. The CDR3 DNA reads TGCGCCAGCAGCCGGGGGGACTCCGTTAACGAGCAGTGCTTC. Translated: CASSRGDSVNEQCF.

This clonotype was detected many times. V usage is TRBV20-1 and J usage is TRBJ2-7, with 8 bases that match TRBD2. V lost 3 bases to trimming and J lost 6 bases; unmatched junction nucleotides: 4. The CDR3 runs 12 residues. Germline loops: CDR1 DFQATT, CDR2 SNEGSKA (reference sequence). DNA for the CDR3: TGCAGTGCTAGCGGGGGGGGGCTCGAGCAGTACTTC. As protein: CSASGGGLEQYF.

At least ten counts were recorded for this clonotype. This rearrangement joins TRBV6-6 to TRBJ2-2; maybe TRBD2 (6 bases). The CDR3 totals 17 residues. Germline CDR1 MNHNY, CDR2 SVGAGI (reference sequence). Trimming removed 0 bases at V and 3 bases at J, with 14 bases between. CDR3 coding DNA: TGTGCCAGCAGTTACTCGATATCCAGGGAGGACACCGGGGAGCTGTTTTTT. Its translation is CASSYSISREDTGELFF.

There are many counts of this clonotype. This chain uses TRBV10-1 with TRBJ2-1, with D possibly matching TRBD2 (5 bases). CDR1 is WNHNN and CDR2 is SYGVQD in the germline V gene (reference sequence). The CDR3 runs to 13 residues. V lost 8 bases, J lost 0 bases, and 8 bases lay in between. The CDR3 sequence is CASSTSSYNEQFF. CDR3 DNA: TGCGCCAGCTCTACTAGCTCCTACAATGAGCAGTTCTTC.

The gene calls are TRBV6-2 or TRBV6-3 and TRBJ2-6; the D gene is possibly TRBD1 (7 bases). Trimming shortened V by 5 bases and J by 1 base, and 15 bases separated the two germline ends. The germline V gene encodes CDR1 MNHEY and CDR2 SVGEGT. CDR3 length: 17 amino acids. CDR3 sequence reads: CASSTHQGGSGANVLTF. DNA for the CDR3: TGTGCCAGCAGTACGCATCAGGGGGGTTCTGGGGCCAACGTCCTGACTTTC.